This TCR beta chain was obtained from a study of T cells expressing NK-cell markers. Study-wide background: It was sorted CD3+CD56+NKG2C+, CD3+CD56+NKG2C- and CD3+CD56-NKG2C+ T cells that supplied the TCR beta repertoires. HCMV serostatus: seven of eight sequenced donors positive, one negative.

Concerning this clonotype itself: What it binds is not known.

Findings and limits, study-wide: For a handful of donors, these clonotypes were likewise the leading ones in the CD3+CD56-NKG2C+ fraction.

From the 5' RACE reads, TCRdb lists one entry per CDR3 protein and no DNA. The sample table sets out 350,000 to 450,000 distinct CDR3 sequences. This TCR was sampled from a man aged 18 to 69 in good health. Sequences were obtained from blood T cells: a sorted CD56 or NKG2C T cell subset, CD4+ or CD8+ T cells, or bulk PBMC T cells (not recorded which).

The CDR3 loop reads CASSQGFLAGSTGEQFF. The chain combines TRBV3-1 with TRBJ2-1; TCRdb returns TRBD2, unconfirmable since there is no DNA. The germline gives CDR1 LGHDT, CDR2 YNNKEL (reference sequence). This CDR3 is 17 amino acids long.